This entry concerns a single T cell receptor (beta chain). These data are taken from a study of blood T cell repertoires in COVID-19. Study at large: There were acute and convalescent COVID-19 samples, and they came from the United States, Italy and Spain. In each case, the material was cDNA or gDNA derived from T cells, B-cell-depleted T cells, or PBMCs.

Original methodology: Reference gene primers were amplified, and this amplification served to estimate nucleated cell counts. Repertoires were generated with immunoSEQ multiplex PCR, while TCRdb's copy carries only in-frame clones and drops some. The V and J calls and clone size come from that table; D and trimming were worked out from the DNA. The profile shows approximately 210,000 clones, around 81% of them singletons. The CDR3 has 15 amino acids. Trimming stripped 2 bases from V and 2 bases from J, with 7 bases between. From germline, CDR1 is SGHTA and CDR2 FQGTGA. This sequence originates from a man aged 55 to 69 with COVID-19, enrolled during active disease. The sequenced sample consisted of peripheral blood. V and J are TRBV7-3 and TRBJ2-6; possible D gene TRBD1, 5 bases. This chain's CDR3 is CASSLSRAGANVLTF. DNA of the CDR3: TGTGCCAGCAGCTTATCCAGGGCTGGGGCCAACGTCCTGACTTTC.